The 11 T cell receptor beta chains below come from one sample, sequenced in a study of T cell repertoires in aging, cancer and after chemotherapy. Rearranged V-D-J TRB sequences were amplified with a mixed TRB-A/B primer pool. TCRdb re-called the multiplex PCR reads through MiXCR, storing one row per CDR3 protein. The sample holds roughly 3,100 distinct CDR3 sequences; approximately 20% are singletons and the top ten take roughly 50%. Peripheral blood genomic DNA, not sorted cells or RNA, was the template. The sample consisted of blood. The receptors derive from a human donor with a solid tumor.

By its share, this clonotype is medium-sized. The CDR3 loop is CASRDRGTDTQYF. The CDR3 DNA reads as TGTGCCAGTAGGGACAGGGGAACAGATACGCAGTATTTT. The chain uses TRBV19 and TRBJ2-3, with 9 bases identical to TRBD1. Unmatched junction bases numbered 1, after V lost 6 bases and J lost 3 bases. The CDR3 spans 13 residues. Germline CDR1 reads LNHDA; CDR2 reads SQIVND (reference sequence). The full variable domain, with the rest looked up from reference TRBV19 and TRBJ2-3, is DGGITQSPKYLFRKEGQNVTLSCEQNLNHDAMYWYRQDPGQGLRLIYYSQIVNDFQKGDIAEGYSVSREKKESFPLTVTSAQKNPTAFYLCASRDRGTDTQYFGPGTRLTVL.

This chain joins TRBV19 and TRBJ1-5, with D possibly TRBD1 on 6 matching bases. From germline, CDR1 is LNHDA and CDR2 SQIVND (reference sequence). This CDR3 has 14 amino acids. Trimming left V 6 bases short and J 3 bases short, with 12 bases between. CDR3 region: CASSSGQLNQPQHF. The CDR3 DNA follows: TGTGCCAGTAGCTCAGGACAGCTCAATCAGCCCCAGCATTTT.

In its sample, this clonotype is medium-sized. The gene calls are TRBV20-1 and TRBJ2-3, with D perhaps matching TRBD1 (6 bases). Trimming shortened V by 3 bases and J by 1 base, and 14 bases separated the two germline ends. Germline CDR1 DFQATT, CDR2 SNEGSKA (reference sequence). The CDR3 has 15 amino acids. CDR3 sequence (DNA): TGCAGTGCTAGGGCAGGGGCGCAGGGCACAGATACGCAGTATTTT. This gives the protein CSARAGAQGTDTQYF.

This clonotype rates as medium-sized (0.01 to 0.1%). The chain combines TRBV11-2 with TRBJ2-7, with a weak D call TRBD1 (6 bases). The length of the CDR3 is 14 residues. With 5 bases removed from V and 1 base from J, the gap between germline ends came to 12 bases. Germline CDR1 SGHAT, CDR2 FQNNGV. CDR3 DNA: TGTGCCAGCAGCCTAGGGGGTAGGTCCTACGAGCAGTACTTC. Protein sequence: CASSLGGRSYEQYF.

This clonotype has a handful of counts. V usage is TRBV6-2 or TRBV6-3 and J usage is TRBJ1-1; unclear D gene. This CDR3 has 13 amino acids. Germline CDR1 reads MNHEY; CDR2 reads SVGEGT. V was pared by 2 bases and J by 5 bases, with 9 bases between. The CDR3 loop reads CASSYRPGTEAFF. The CDR3 DNA reads as TGTGCCAGCAGTTACCGCCCCGGAACTGAAGCTTTCTTT.

V gene TRBV27 combines with J gene TRBJ1-4; TRBD1 aligns across 8 bases. Trimming cost V 6 bases and J 8 bases; bases outside gene matches: 2. Germline-derived CDR1 and CDR2 are MNHEY and SMNVEV (reference sequence). The CDR3 loop spans 12 amino acids. The DNA of the CDR3 is TGTGCCAGCAGCAGGGGGCGGGAAAAACTGTTTTTT. It yields the protein CASSRGREKLFF.

This clonotype is medium-sized within its sample. The chain joins TRBV7-9 to TRBJ2-7; possible D gene TRBD2, 6 bases. The germline gives CDR1 SEHNR, CDR2 FQNEAQ (reference sequence). The CDR3 is 14 amino acids. V lost 3 bases, J lost 6 bases, and 15 bases lay in between. CDR3 sequence: CASSLGSGGIEQYF. The CDR3 nucleotides are TGTGCCAGCAGCTTGGGCAGTGGAGGGATCGAGCAGTACTTC.

This clonotype appeared a few times. The chain links TRBV6-5 to TRBJ2-1; TRBD2 might be the D (7 bases). The CDR3 sequence is 15 residues long. Germline CDR1 and CDR2: MNHEY and SVGAGI. The V end lost 6 bases, the J end lost 2 bases, and 14 bases lay between the germline ends. The DNA of the CDR3 is TGTGCCAGCAGCATAAGCGGGACAACCTACAATGAGCAGTTCTTC. It specifies CASSISGTTYNEQFF.

Of note for this clonotype: One junction end disagrees with the germline gene, perhaps due to a read error. This chain connects TRBV20-1 to TRBJ2-7; 7 bases fit TRBD1. CDR3 length: 13 amino acids. Looked up from germline, CDR1 is DFQATT and CDR2 is SNEGSKA (reference sequence). CDR3 residues: CSAGGQSTYKQYF. In DNA, the CDR3 is TGCAGTGCTGGGGGACAGTCAACCTACAAGCAGTACTTC.

This clonotype showed up just a few times. The chain combines TRBV6-5 with TRBJ1-5; unclear D gene. V dropped 0 bases and J dropped 7 bases, with 7 bases sitting between them. The CDR3 is made up of 13 amino acids. Germline CDR1 reads MNHEY; CDR2 reads SVGAGI. This CDR3 reads CASSYSSGQPQHF. The CDR3 DNA is TGTGCCAGCAGTTACTCGAGCGGGCAGCCCCAGCATTTT.

This rearrangement joins TRBV18 to TRBJ2-1; 15 bases fit TRBD2. Per germline, CDR1 KGHSH and CDR2 LQKENI. The CDR3 length is 19 residues. The J segment lost 3 bases and the V segment lost 4 bases, leaving 10 bases of the junction unmatched. CDR3 region: CASSHPGLAGGIYYNEQFF. CDR3 in DNA: TGTGCCAGCTCACACCCGGGACTAGCGGGGGGCATTTACTACAATGAGCAGTTCTTC.